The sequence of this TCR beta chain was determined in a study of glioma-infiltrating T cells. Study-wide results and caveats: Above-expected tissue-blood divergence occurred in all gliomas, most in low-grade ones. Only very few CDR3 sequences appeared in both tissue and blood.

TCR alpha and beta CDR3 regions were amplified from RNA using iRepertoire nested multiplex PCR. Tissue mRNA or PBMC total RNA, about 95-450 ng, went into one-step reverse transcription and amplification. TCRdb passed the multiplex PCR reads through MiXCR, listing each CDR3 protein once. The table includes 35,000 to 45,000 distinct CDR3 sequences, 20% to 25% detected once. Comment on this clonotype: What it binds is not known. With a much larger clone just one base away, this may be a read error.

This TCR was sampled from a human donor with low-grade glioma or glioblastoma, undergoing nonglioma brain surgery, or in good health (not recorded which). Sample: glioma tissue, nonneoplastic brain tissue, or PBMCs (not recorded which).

The CDR3 reads CAINRQGRGAEAFF. CDR3 DNA: TGTGCCATCAACCGACAGGGCAGGGGCGCTGAAGCTTTCTTT. The chain uses TRBV10-3 and TRBJ1-1, with TRBD1 matching over 7 bases. J lost 6 bases, V lost 7 bases, and 11 bases had no gene match. Germline CDR1 reads ENHRY; CDR2 reads SYGVKD. The CDR3 covers 14 residues.